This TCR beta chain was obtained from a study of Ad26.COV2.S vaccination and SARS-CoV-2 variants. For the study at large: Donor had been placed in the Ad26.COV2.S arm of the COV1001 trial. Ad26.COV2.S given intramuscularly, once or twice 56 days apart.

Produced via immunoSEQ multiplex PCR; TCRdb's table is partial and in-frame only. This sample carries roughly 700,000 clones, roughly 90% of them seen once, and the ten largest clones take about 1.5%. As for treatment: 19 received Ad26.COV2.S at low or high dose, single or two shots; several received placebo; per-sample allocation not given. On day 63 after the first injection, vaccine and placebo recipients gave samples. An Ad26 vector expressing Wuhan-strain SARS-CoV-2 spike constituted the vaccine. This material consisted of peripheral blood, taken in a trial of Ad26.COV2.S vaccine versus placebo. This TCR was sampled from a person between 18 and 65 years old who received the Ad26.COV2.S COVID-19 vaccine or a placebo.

The CDR3 protein is CASRSGTSTGELFF. In DNA form, the CDR3 reads TGTGCCAGCCGATCCGGGACAAGCACCGGGGAGCTGTTTTTT. The chain employs TRBV7-2 and TRBJ2-2; TRBD1 might be the D (6 bases). V was pared by 8 bases and J by 4 bases, with 14 bases between. Germline CDR1 reads SGHTA; CDR2 reads FQGNSA. The length of the CDR3 is 14 residues.